This entry lists 24 T cell receptor beta chains sequenced from one sample in a study of blood T cell repertoires in COVID-19. Libraries were prepared by immunoSEQ multiplex PCR; TCRdb keeps only in-frame clonotypes and omits some of them. Among about 230,000 clones, around 90% were seen once, and the ten largest hold roughly 12%. Input material: peripheral blood. The source is a woman aged 18-29 years who had recovered from COVID-19.

The chain recombines TRBV28 with TRBJ1-4; possibly TRBD1 for D (6 bases). The CDR3 contains 16 residues. The V end lost 5 bases, the J end lost 8 bases, and 21 bases lay between the germline ends. The germline V gene encodes CDR1 MDHEN and CDR2 SYDVKM. CDR3 sequence (DNA): TGTGCCAGCAGTGTTTATGGTTTTCAGGGGCAAGAAAAACTGTTTTTT. Its protein product is CASSVYGFQGQEKLFF.

This clone was observed a single time. V gene TRBV5-5 combines with J gene TRBJ2-5, with D tentatively TRBD2 (6 bases). Trimming removed 2 bases from V and 5 bases from J, with 19 bases in between. Germline lookup yields CDR1 SGHKS and CDR2 YYEKEE (reference sequence). The CDR3 totals 16 residues. The CDR3 loop reads CASSLLGDSWGETQYF. DNA of the CDR3: TGTGCCAGCAGCTTACTAGGGGACTCATGGGGGGAGACCCAGTACTTC.

This chain links TRBV4-3 with TRBJ2-3; 11 positions agree with TRBD2. Germline V CDR1 and CDR2: LGHNA, YSLEER. V lost 1 base and J lost 4; bases outside the gene matches: 7. This CDR3 is built from 17 residues. The CDR3 DNA sequence: TGCGCCAGCAGCCAAGGCCGAACTAGCGGGAGCTCAGATACGCAGTATTTT. This encodes CASSQGRTSGSSDTQYF.

CDR3 region: CASSFIPPTNGQYF. CDR3 nucleotides: TGTGCCAGCAGTTTTATCCCCCCCACTAACGGGCAGTACTTC. V gene TRBV27 combines with J gene TRBJ2-7, with D unresolved. The CDR3 spans 14 residues. Germline values: CDR1 MNHEY, CDR2 SMNVEV (reference sequence). V lost 3 bases and J 9 bases, leaving 18 bases between the germline ends.

The V gene is TRBV24-1, the J gene TRBJ2-7, with a possible D match to TRBD1 (5 bases). CDR1 KGHDR and CDR2 SFDVKD come from the germline V gene. This CDR3 has 13 residues. Trimming cost V 7 bases and J 7 bases, with 16 bases left between them. The CDR3 here is CATSRQTSGEQYF. As DNA, the CDR3 is TGTGCCACCAGCCGACAGACCTCCGGAGAGCAGTACTTC.

This chain connects TRBV15 to TRBJ2-7; D is unresolved. Germline lookup yields CDR1 LNHNV and CDR2 YYDKDF (reference sequence). Trimming took off 5 bases at V and 4 bases at J, with 12 bases between the two ends. CDR3 length: 13 amino acids. The CDR3 sequence: CATSLDAIYEQYF. The CDR3 region has the DNA TGTGCCACCAGCCTCGATGCGATATACGAGCAGTACTTC.

V gene TRBV7-3 combines with J gene TRBJ2-1; TRBD2 might be the D (5 bases). CDR3 size: 14 residues. The V gene lost 3 bases and the J gene lost 5 bases, with 11 bases spanning the gap. Germline V gene sequence: CDR1 SGHTA, CDR2 FQGTGA. DNA for the CDR3: TGTGCCAGCAGCTTGGAGGACTCACACAATGAGCAGTTCTTC. Amino acid sequence: CASSLEDSHNEQFF.

The rearrangement uses TRBV6-2 or TRBV6-3 and TRBJ2-5, with D unclear. The CDR3 is made up of 15 amino acids. Germline CDR1 and CDR2: MNHEY and SVGEGT. With 6 bases removed from V and 1 base from J, the gap between germline ends came to 15 bases. The CDR3 spells CASSHPSDPQETQYF. As DNA, the CDR3 is TGTGCCAGCAGCCACCCAAGCGATCCCCAAGAGACCCAGTACTTC.

The chain joins TRBV19 to TRBJ2-7; D is perhaps TRBD1 (5 bases). Trimming took 6 bases from V and 5 from J, leaving 26 bases between them. Germline values: CDR1 LNHDA, CDR2 SQIVND (reference sequence). CDR3 length: 17 residues. The CDR3 DNA sequence: TGTGCCAGTAGCCCCGTGACTGGGGCGCGCAGGATGAACGAGCAGTACTTC. It is translated as CASSPVTGARRMNEQYF.

The chain has TRBV9 and TRBJ2-2; TRBD1 aligns across 7 bases. Germline-derived CDR1 and CDR2 are SGDLS and YYNGEE. The CDR3 covers 16 residues. V dropped 0 bases and J dropped 6; count of bases not matched to a gene: 8. CDR3 sequence (DNA): TGTGCCAGCAGCGTAGGGACAGGTCGGGCTGCCGGGGAGCTGTTTTTT. Translating gives CASSVGTGRAAGELFF.

The rearrangement links TRBV25-1 to TRBJ2-1; 8 bases agree with TRBD2. Losses at the gene ends were 2 bases for V and 14 bases for J; bases not matched to a gene: 8. Germline assignment: CDR1 MGHDK and CDR2 SYGVNS. The CDR3 is 13 amino acids. CDR3 sequence reads: CASSEGSGSSKFF. The DNA for the CDR3 is TGTGCCAGCAGTGAAGGGAGCGGGAGTTCTAAGTTCTTC.

V gene TRBV7-2 combines with J gene TRBJ2-1; 16 positions match TRBD2. Germline V gene data show CDR1 as SGHTA and CDR2 as FQGNSA. CDR3 length: 17 residues. V shed 6 bases and J 3 bases; nucleotides not matched to a gene: 5. CDR3 protein: CASRLGLAGGFYNEQFF. CDR3 DNA sequence: TGTGCCAGCAGATTGGGACTAGCGGGAGGGTTCTACAATGAGCAGTTCTTC. The full variable domain, rest sourced from reference TRBV7-2 and TRBJ2-1, is GAGVSQSPSNKVTEKGKDVELRCDPISGHTALYWYRQSLGQGLEFLIYFQGNSAPDKSGLPSDRFSAERTGGSVSTLTIQRTQQEDSAVYLCASRLGLAGGFYNEQFFGPGTRLTVL.

The chain links TRBV29-1 to TRBJ2-1, with a possible D match to TRBD2 (6 bases). Germline V gene sequence: CDR1 SQVTM, CDR2 ANQGSEA. CDR3 length: 11 residues. The ends were cut back, 2 bases at V and 15 bases at J, with 14 bases in the middle. Written as DNA, the CDR3 is TGCAGCGTTGAAACCCAATGGGAGGCGTTCTTC. Protein: CSVETQWEAFF.

The rearrangement joins TRBV15 to TRBJ2-3; 7 nucleotides align to TRBD2. The CDR3 extends over 15 amino acids. V trimming: 1 base; J trimming: 2 bases; junction bases outside the gene matches: 3. The V gene's germline CDR1 is LNHNV and CDR2 YYDKDF (reference sequence). Here the CDR3 DNA reads TGTGCCACCAGCAGAGGGGGGACTAACACAGATACGCAGTATTTT. Encoded protein: CATSRGGTNTDTQYF. The full variable domain, its missing parts supplied by reference TRBV15 and TRBJ2-3, is DAMVIQNPRYQVTQFGKPVTLSCSQTLNHNVMYWYQQKSSQAPKLLFHYYDKDFNNEADTPDNFQSRRPNTSFCFLDIRSPGLGDTAMYLCATSRGGTNTDTQYFGPGTRLTVL.

The J gene is TRBJ1-6, the V gene TRBV7-2; the match to TRBD1 covers 9 bases. Germline trimming cut 2 bases from V and 7 bases from J; bases unmatched to any gene: 6. Germline V gives CDR1 SGHTA, CDR2 FQGNSA. The length of the CDR3 is 16 residues. CDR3 protein: CASSLRVDRGNSPLHF. Here the CDR3 DNA reads TGTGCCAGCAGCTTACGAGTGGACAGGGGAAATTCACCCCTCCACTTT. Drawing the rest from reference TRBV7-2 and TRBJ1-6, the complete variable domain is GAGVSQSPSNKVTEKGKDVELRCDPISGHTALYWYRQSLGQGLEFLIYFQGNSAPDKSGLPSDRFSAERTGGSVSTLTIQRTQQEDSAVYLCASSLRVDRGNSPLHFGNGTRLTVT.

V usage is TRBV5-4 and J usage is TRBJ1-4; D is perhaps TRBD1 (5 bases). The CDR3 is 17 residues long. Deletions cut 0 bases from V and 8 bases from J, with 20 bases between. The germline V gene encodes CDR1 SGHNT and CDR2 YYREEE (reference sequence). CDR3 DNA: TGTGCCAGCAGCTTGGTAGGCCAGGGAAGAATCAAGGAAAAACTGTTTTTT. Translated: CASSLVGQGRIKEKLFF.

This rearrangement joins TRBV6-5 to TRBJ2-7; 9 bases are shared with TRBD1. CDR1 MNHEY and CDR2 SVGAGI come from the germline V gene. The CDR3 has 13 amino acids. Unmatched junction bases numbered 6, after V lost 7 bases and J lost 5 bases. CDR3 protein: CASTRTGGNEQYF. In DNA form, the CDR3 reads TGTGCCAGCACCAGAACAGGGGGCAACGAGCAGTACTTC.

The chain links TRBV7-6 to TRBJ1-1, with 7 positions matching TRBD1. CDR3 length equals 16 residues. J lost 3 bases, V lost 3 bases, and 10 bases had no gene match. CDR1 and CDR2 (germline): SGHVS, FNYEAQ. The CDR3 here is CASSFRQGGGDTEAFF. DNA for the CDR3: TGTGCCAGCAGCTTCCGACAGGGAGGTGGAGACACTGAAGCTTTCTTT.

This clone has just one count. The rearrangement links TRBV25-1 to TRBJ2-2, with a weak D call TRBD1 (6 bases). V lost 5 bases, J lost 3 bases, and 10 bases lay in between. The CDR3 totals 14 residues. Germline V gene data show CDR1 as MGHDK and CDR2 as SYGVNS. The CDR3 region is CASSKNRDTGELFF. The CDR3 DNA sequence: TGTGCCAGCAGTAAAAACAGGGACACCGGGGAGCTGTTTTTT.

Only one count was recorded for this clone. The chain carries TRBV19 and TRBJ1-4, with 7 bases matching TRBD1. V shed 3 bases, J shed 4 bases, and the junction held 8 bases outside the gene matches. CDR3 length: 16 residues. Looked up from germline, CDR1 is LNHDA and CDR2 is SQIVND (reference sequence). CDR3 amino acids: CASSIRGQTHNEKLFF. As DNA, the CDR3 is TGTGCCAGTAGTATTCGGGGACAGACCCATAATGAAAAACTGTTTTTT.

The CDR3 region is CASSWTSGSSYNEQFF. CDR3 bases: TGTGCCAGCAGCTGGACTAGCGGGAGTTCCTACAATGAGCAGTTCTTC. The chain is built from TRBV7-2 and TRBJ2-1; 13 positions match TRBD2. The CDR3 contains 16 residues. The V segment lost 4 bases and the J segment 1 base; nucleotides outside the gene matches: 1. The V gene's germline CDR1 is SGHTA and CDR2 FQGNSA.

The chain uses TRBV3-1 (or the pseudogene TRBV3-2) and TRBJ1-1; D gene uncertain. This CDR3 comprises 14 residues. V gave up 5 bases and J gave up 4 bases, with 14 bases separating them. Germline-derived CDR1 and CDR2 are LGHDT and YNNKEL (reference sequence). In DNA form, the CDR3 reads TGTGCCAGCAGCTACAAACAGATGGGCACTGAAGCTTTCTTT. It translates to CASSYKQMGTEAFF.

J is TRBJ2-7 and V is TRBV3-1 (or the pseudogene TRBV3-2); 10 nucleotides line up with TRBD2. Germline loops: CDR1 LGHDT, CDR2 YNNKEL (reference sequence). Trimming took 0 bases from V and 0 from J; bases not matched to a gene: 11. CDR3 size: 19 residues. CDR3: CASSQEASGRTYSSYEQYF. In DNA, the CDR3 is TGTGCCAGCAGCCAAGAGGCTAGCGGGAGAACTTATAGCTCCTACGAGCAGTACTTC.

V is TRBV25-1 and J is TRBJ1-4; D may be TRBD1 (6 bases). The germline V and J ends were trimmed by 4 bases and 5 bases, with 17 bases remaining between them. The germline CDR1 and CDR2 sequences are MGHDK and SYGVNS. The CDR3 runs to 16 residues. CDR3 nucleotides: TGTGCCAGCAGTGCTTTTCCGGGACAACCGAATGAAAAACTGTTTTTT. This translates into CASSAFPGQPNEKLFF.